Given below is one TCR beta chain in context. The clone's antigen remains unknown. Preparation of the library involved the immunoSEQ multiplex PCR assay. For the multiplex PCR, a mixture combining 60 forward primers for TCR Vbeta segments and 13 reverse primers for TCR Jbeta segments was used. Amplification of the CDR3 region of rearranged TCR beta genes was performed with a multiplex PCR assay on genomic DNA. The amplified TCR beta libraries were sequenced on the Illumina HiSeq System as 87-base-pair reads. The published analysis was carried out like this. A later analysis tallied tens of millions of unique TCR beta chains across the 666 repertoires, and some 12 million of those chains were shared by two or more donors. A nearest-neighbor algorithm error-corrected the raw reads and collapsed the reads into unique sequences, merging closely related sequences to remove PCR and sequencing errors. To assign V, D and J gene segments, CDR3 sequences were aligned to IMGT reference sequences. For a sequence to be retained, a match of at least six nucleotides to both a V gene segment and a J gene segment was required. A rearrangement counted as productive if the CDR3 had no stop codons and remained in frame with V and J, and every other rearrangement counted as non-productive. CDR3 was defined by IMGT convention, running from the second conserved V-encoded cysteine to the conserved J-encoded phenylalanine. In an earlier analysis of just under 600 of the donors, sequences lacking an unambiguous match to a single V gene segment were excluded. In an earlier analysis of some 590 of the donors, a V segment was called functional when productive rearrangements were above 56.7%, and segregating when the standard deviation between donors exceeded 5%. A statistical classification framework was built to diagnose cytomegalovirus status from the catalog of TCR beta chain sequences. In a later analysis, V and J genes were assigned by comparing TCR nucleotide sequences against IMGT/GENE-DB human TR gene sequences. A later analysis assigned CDR3 sequences and most-parsimonious VDJ recombination scenarios with the TCRdist pipeline. In a later analysis, each TCR beta chain was defined by its CDR3 amino acid sequence together with its V-gene family, and reads without a unique V-gene family were excluded. To address suspected cross-contamination and a sequencing artifact, a later analysis removed around 590 highly shared, low-generation-probability nucleotide sequences. A later analysis calculated a clonal expansion index for each public chain from normalized within-repertoire ranks of inferred template counts. A later analysis computed generation probabilities with a VDJ recombination model fitted to out-of-frame rearrangements, and checked the results against IGoR. In a later analysis, TCR-TCR, TCR-HLA and TCR-CMV co-occurrence was scored with hypergeometric tests, and a repertoire-size bias correction was applied to TCR pairs. A later analysis estimated false discovery rates by permuting HLA or CMV assignments 20 times. A later analysis grouped co-occurring TCRs with DBSCAN, adding TCRdist sequence similarity when clustering within HLA-allele-positive subsets. Repertoires with fewer than 30,000 or more than 120,000 public chains were left out of co-occurrence clustering, as were about 5 repertoires with anomalous nucleotide sharing. The source is immuneACCESS, and TCRdb retained only in-frame sequences with V and J called. Part of the clones is not carried over; for the studies checked, unresolved V genes explain less than half of this, and the remainder is unexplained. V and J calls and clone size follow that table, whereas D and trimming were derived from the DNA. This sample's table contains fewer than 45,000 clones. Around 1.8% of the sample rests with the top ten.

This record comes from a study of cytomegalovirus exposure and HLA in healthy donors (TCRdb year 2017). Background for the entire study: An earlier analysis of several hundred of the donors reported roughly 270 Gb of sequence data and 117 million unique TCR beta sequences from some 180 million T cells. An early release that covered roughly 600 HLA-typed donors contained around 300 gigabases of sequencing data and around 85 million unique TCR sequences. Among the roughly 380 genotyped donors, under 90% belonged to the genetic ancestry cluster associated with self-reported Caucasian donors. The study aimed to test whether signatures of past pathogen exposure could be identified by cataloging public T cell receptors. Using immunosequencing, the study profiled T cell repertoires from 666 subjects and related those repertoires to cytomegalovirus serostatus. A separate validation cohort of roughly 120 different subjects was used in addition to the approximately 610-subject first cohort. The study combined high-throughput TCR immunosequencing, statistical association of individual TCRs with disease status, and machine learning to predict cytomegalovirus infection status. To study patterns of TCR occurrence, a later analysis re-analyzed previously published TCR beta repertoires from 666 donors and added high-resolution HLA genotyping. In the later analysis, no new phenotypic data were used to find candidate immune exposures; instead, reliance was placed on TCR beta sequences and their occurrence across donors. An earlier analysis of 500 to 650 of the donors applied high-throughput TCR beta sequencing to assess whether each TCR beta V gene segment acted as functional or pseudogenic. Donor age, sex, ethnicity and CMV serostatus were compiled together with the repertoire data. A later genetic analysis used genome-wide SNP genotypes for 398 of the 666 donors, treating that subset as a discovery cohort. All discovery cohort repertoires had been generated on a single sequencing platform. HLA typing included class I and class II loci at four-digit resolution. The number of donors typed differed by locus, with about 629-630 for A, B, C, DRB1 and DQB1, 522 for DQA1, about 610 for DPA1, and some 470 for DPB1. Roughly 5 DR-DQ haplotypes were handled as single units for association and clustering, since linkage in the cohort was strong. Across roughly 420 genotyped donors of the cohort, an average of about 200,000 unique TCR beta nucleotide sequences per donor were sequenced, and approximately 19% of those sequences were non-productive. Overall study results and their limits: When HLA alleles, especially DR and DQ, strongly co-occurred, attributing TCR associations to individual alleles was difficult. A later analysis found that TCR association rates varied across HLA loci, with DRB1 alleles showing the most associated TCRs and HLA-C alleles the fewest. An earlier analysis of around 600 of the donors showed that most TCR beta V segments appeared in productive rearrangements either about 87% or about 30% of the time, which broadly matched IMGT annotations. In this cohort, only TCR beta chains were sequenced, and detectable features were limited by the absence of alpha or paired-chain data. A later analysis found that HLA-associated TCR beta chains were more clonally expanded and had lower generation probabilities than equally common non-associated chains. Linkage disequilibrium might explain the correlated functional status among segregating V segments, but an unknown experimental factor could not be ruled out. A further reported finding was that TCR beta sequences accurately predicted the HLA-A and HLA-B alleles for most subjects in the first cohort. Most TCR sequences were seen in very few donors, while some public TCRs were found in many individuals. According to a later analysis, most CMV-associated TCR beta chains appeared to be HLA-restricted, and the HLA associations seemed to be driven largely by CMV exposure. Because the 87-base-pair reads could not distinguish some IMGT-functional V segments, including TRBV6-2 and TRBV6-3, those segments were excluded. Presence/absence analyses assumed roughly uniform sequencing depth across donors, an assumption that may not hold. In a later analysis, several top co-occurrence clusters were reported to appear linked to parvovirus B19, influenza, CMV and Epstein-Barr virus. Compared with the roughly 700-donor mean, donors in an Asian-associated ancestry cluster had fewer N-insertions in productive TCRs, according to a later genetic analysis. The sequencing pipeline was judged likely to have produced a cluster of highly shared sequence variants as a technical artifact. The authors suggested that the approach could potentially be generalized to other disease states and immunological phenotypes. In both the original and validation cohorts, the classifier was reported to diagnose cytomegalovirus status with high specificity and sensitivity. The earlier analysis of 587 of the donors excluded some 15 rarely observed V segments, including chromosome 9 orphons, because counts were too low. V-gene and J-gene trimming of TCR beta chains was associated with a missense DCLRE1C variant in a later genetic analysis, and the association was replicated in an independent cohort. At a false discovery rate of 0.05, a later analysis linked under 20,000 TCR beta sequences to specific HLA alleles. Because HLA typing was missing for some donors at each locus, association tests included only the typed subset. CMV serostatus was the only immune exposure information available for the cohort. A few of the identified cytomegalovirus-associated TCR beta chains were confirmed in vitro to be specific for cytomegalovirus antigens. The study gave a list of over 150 TCR beta chains associated with cytomegalovirus.

The CDR3 runs 13 amino acids, cysteine and phenylalanine included. Only the CDR3 region is kept as DNA, spanning 39 bases read in frame from base 1. The germline V and J ends show losses of 4 bases and 4 bases respectively, and no gene match explains 7 bases of the junction. CDR1 SQVTM and CDR2 ANQGSEA were looked up in the germline V gene. The cohort comprised 670 or so healthy bone marrow donors. At the time of sampling, every cohort member was nominally healthy, though immune exposures that went unrecorded were likely present. The donor tested CMV seronegative and was one of the 352 seronegative cohort members. Every donor gave a peripheral blood sample, and the peripheral blood mononuclear cells from that sample were used for TCR beta sequencing. Genomic DNA extraction from the blood cell samples was performed with the Qiagen DNeasy Blood Extraction Kit.

The receptor was isolated from a woman aged 25 to 39 in good health and CMV-seronegative. What was sequenced was PBMCs. This sequence uses TRBV29-1 and TRBJ2-7; 7 bases in the middle match TRBD1. The sequenced DNA: TGCAGCGTTGCGCAGGGGGATTCATACGAGCAGTACTTC. This sequence encodes CSVAQGDSYEQYF.